This TCR beta chain came from a study of metastatic and nonmetastatic thyroid tumors (dated by TCRdb to the early 2020s). General notes on the study: The researchers compared repertoires between peripheral blood samples and tumor or nodule tissue samples from patients with malignant or benign thyroid disease. Summary of the overall study and its limitations: In both blood and tumor samples, TCR beta diversity was reported to be significantly higher in malignant tumors than in benign nodules.

This clone appeared many times. The antigen this receptor binds is unknown. No base quality information exists; no much larger clone differs at one position. The CDR3 contains 15 residues, cysteine and phenylalanine counted. Only the CDR3 region is kept as DNA, spanning 45 bases read in frame from base 1. Per the germline V gene, SGHTA is the CDR1 and FQGTGA is the CDR2. V loses 5 bases at its end and J loses 5 bases; junction bases beyond the gene matches: 4. The library was prepared using PCR. TCRdb lists the instrument as Illumina HiSeq 4000. The TCR beta-chain CDR3 region of each patient was profiled by high-throughput sequencing. The study's own analysis went as follows. The researchers built a classifier to tell apart papillary thyroid cancer patients with distant metastasis, based on CDR3 differences among clinicopathological groups. Repertoire diversity was assessed with the Shannon index, and tumor-blood repertoire similarity with the Morisita-Horn index. The raw public reads went through TCRdb reprocessing: fastp at Q25, MiXCR clone calling, in-frame beta chains kept. TCRdb, not the authors, supplied the V and J calls. The sample records roughly 98,000 clones, about 15% of which are singletons. Roughly 3.6% of the sample rests with the top ten.

Before undergoing thyroid surgery, none of the patients had been given any kind of treatment. The study retrospectively analysed patient clinical samples collected from the early 2010s to the late 2010s using T-cell receptor beta sequencing. The chain couples TRBV7-3 to TRBJ2-2; the junction holds 11 bases that match TRBD2. The receptor comes from a female donor with papillary thyroid cancer or a benign thyroid nodule (not recorded which). Some clones in this sample may be carry-over from other donors' samples. The specimen sequenced was blood. The CDR3 region has the sequence CASSPRLAGTGELFF. The DNA sequence reads TGTGCCAGCAGCCCAAGACTAGCGGGGACCGGGGAGCTGTTTTTT.